This T cell receptor (beta chain) was retrieved from a study of blood T cells in healthy people across ages (dated by TCRdb to between 2014 and 2017). Describing the broader study: Template switching captured roughly one uniquely barcoded TCR beta cDNA molecule per two T cells in model experiments. The donors were split into four age groups: young (average around 16 years), middle-aged (roughly 39), aged (about 62) and long-lived (approximately 80). The study analyzed two additional independent replicas of 1 million unique cDNA reads from the same blood draw for two donors, one aged 18 to 30 and one aged 80 or older. To avoid experimental bias, donors of different ages were distributed randomly across sequencing lanes. Age-related changes in TCR beta repertoire diversity were measured in the study by deep sequencing normalized with unique cDNA molecular identifiers.

The library was obtained by 5' RACE. The data were produced on an Illumina HiSeq 2500. The second PCR ran for roughly 7 to 12 cycles and used a J-beta primer mix along with a sample-barcoded 5' primer. Each TCR beta cDNA molecule received a unique molecular identifier from a template-switch 5' adaptor carrying 12 random nucleotides. At least 2.5 million CDR3-containing paired-end reads were obtained from each sample. The Mint cDNA synthesis kit, primed by a TRBC-specific oligonucleotide, was used to synthesize first-strand cDNA from all RNA. Following uracil-DNA glycosylase treatment, a first 18-cycle PCR with universal primers M1SS and BC2_uni_R was performed on all cDNA. In the source study's methods: Each sample was normalized by randomly selecting 1 million high-quality reads, each carrying a distinct molecular identifier. Reads with shared molecular identifiers were discarded instead of being binned into consensus sequences. MiTCR, set to a Q25 quality threshold and the strictest error-elimination algorithm, was used for CDR3 identification, clonotype clustering and error correction. A nonparametric unseen species model with Euler transformation was used to estimate a lower bound on total TCR beta diversity. The public reads were reanalyzed by TCRdb: fastp trimming at Q25, MiXCR alignment, in-frame beta chains only. Rows merge per CDR3 protein into single entries with the most common DNA and genes. The V and J calls come from TCRdb's annotation, not from the publication. The table for this sample lists about 1.7 million distinct CDR3 sequences; roughly 27% of them were counted only once. The top ten clonotypes cover about 7.7% of the sample.

Systemically healthy Caucasian individuals from Russia, around 38 in total and aged roughly 6 to 100 years, were included as donors. Each donor gave ten milliliters of peripheral blood, drawn into EDTA-treated Vacutainer tubes. PBMCs were isolated by Ficoll-Paque density-gradient centrifugation, with at least 6 million obtained per sample. Trizol reagent was used to extract total RNA from PBMCs, with at least 6 micrograms per sample. For every donor, flow cytometry on a PBMC aliquot measured the percentage of naive CD45RAhigh/CD27high T cells. What the work shows at the level of the full study, not this receptor alone: Observed TCR beta diversity per million T cells fell roughly linearly with age, and a significant reduction was already apparent by age around 44. Compared with the aged group, the long-lived group had more naive CD4+ T cells, fewer expanded clones and increased TCR diversity, a pattern suggesting age selection. Bulk unsorted PBMC profiling prevented conclusive comparison of naive and antigen-experienced compartments. Estimates of total diversity based on one million sequenced T cells were regarded as lower bounds and as underestimates. Because the CMV infection status of the donors was unknown, age-related changes in expanded clonotypes may potentially have been confounded. There was a strong correlation between observed TCR beta diversity and the percentage of naive T cells measured by flow cytometry.

About this clonotype itself: The antigen it recognizes is unknown. No base quality values were provided; no much bigger clone lies one nucleotide off.

Sequenced input: blood. This clonotype was sampled from a woman aged 30 to 39 in good health.

The sequenced DNA: TGCAGTGCCAAGGGTTGGGGGGGCCTATACGAGCAGTACTTC. This encodes CSAKGWGGLYEQYF. The rearrangement joined TRBV20-1 to TRBJ2-7, and TRBD2 may be the D gene, going by 7 matching bases. The trim is 6 bases for V and 4 bases for J, with a gap of 19 bases between the germline ends. The CDR3, cysteine through phenylalanine, is 14 amino acids long. This entry keeps only the CDR3 DNA: 42 bases, framed from base 1. CDR1 is given as DFQATT and CDR2 as SNEGSKA, both from the germline V gene (reference sequence).